This T cell receptor beta chain was sequenced for a study of T cells after yellow fever vaccination. Overall study results and limits: From the bulk population, abundant clonotypes could contaminate and appear within FACS-sorted repertoires. Just a small share of clonotypes turned up in the CD4 compartment as well as the CD8 compartment. At approximately 96% for CD4 and about 87% for CD8, most primary-vaccination clones showed up again after the booster.

Germline V gene lookup returns CDR1 LNHNV and CDR2 YYDKDF (reference sequence). The trim removed 2 bases at V and 2 bases at J, leaving 5 bases unmatched. The CDR3 is made up of 15 amino acids. Conversion of TCR transcripts into cDNA relied on 5'RACE template switching, which added a universal primer site and UMIs. TCRdb re-analysed the 5' RACE reads in MiXCR, keeping a single row per CDR3 protein. The table includes hundreds of thousands of distinct CDR3 sequences, about a sixth detected once. Note on this clonotype: The target antigen is unknown.

Sample: PBMCs, taken around 5 days after the first yellow fever vaccination. This clonotype was obtained from a young man who received the YFV17D yellow fever vaccine. J is TRBJ2-7 and V is TRBV15; 8 nucleotides match TRBD2. The CDR3 loop reads CATSRYTSGTYEQYF. For the CDR3, the DNA is TGTGCCACCAGCAGATATACTAGCGGAACCTACGAGCAGTACTTC. The full variable domain, with the rest looked up from reference TRBV15 and TRBJ2-7, is DAMVIQNPRYQVTQFGKPVTLSCSQTLNHNVMYWYQQKSSQAPKLLFHYYDKDFNNEADTPDNFQSRRPNTSFCFLDIRSPGLGDTAMYLCATSRYTSGTYEQYFGPGTRLTVT.